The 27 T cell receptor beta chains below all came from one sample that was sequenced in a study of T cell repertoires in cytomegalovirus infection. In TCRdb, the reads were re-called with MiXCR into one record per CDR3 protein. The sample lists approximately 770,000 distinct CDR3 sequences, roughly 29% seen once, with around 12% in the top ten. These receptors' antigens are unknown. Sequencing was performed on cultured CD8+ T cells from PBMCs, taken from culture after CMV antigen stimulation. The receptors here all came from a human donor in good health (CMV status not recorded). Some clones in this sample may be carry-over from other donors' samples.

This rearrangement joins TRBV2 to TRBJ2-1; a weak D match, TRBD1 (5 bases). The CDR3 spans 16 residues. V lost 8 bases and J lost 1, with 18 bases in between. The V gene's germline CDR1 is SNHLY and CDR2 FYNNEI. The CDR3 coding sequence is TGTGCCAGCCTGGGGCAGCCTGAAGGGTCCTACAATGAGCAGTTCTTC. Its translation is CASLGQPEGSYNEQFF.

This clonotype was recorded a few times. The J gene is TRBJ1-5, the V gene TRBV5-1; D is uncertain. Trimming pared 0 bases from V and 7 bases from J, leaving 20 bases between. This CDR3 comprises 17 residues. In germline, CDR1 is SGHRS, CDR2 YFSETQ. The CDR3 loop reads CASSLEPGGDVRQPQHF. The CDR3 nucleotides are TGCGCCAGCAGCTTGGAGCCGGGCGGGGATGTGAGGCAGCCCCAGCATTTT. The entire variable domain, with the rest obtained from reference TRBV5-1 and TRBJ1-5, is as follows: KAGVTQTPRYLIKTRGQQVTLSCSPISGHRSVSWYQQTPGQGLQFLFEYFSETQRNKGNFPGRFSGRQFSNSRSEMNVSTLELGDSALYLCASSLEPGGDVRQPQHFGDGTRLSIL.

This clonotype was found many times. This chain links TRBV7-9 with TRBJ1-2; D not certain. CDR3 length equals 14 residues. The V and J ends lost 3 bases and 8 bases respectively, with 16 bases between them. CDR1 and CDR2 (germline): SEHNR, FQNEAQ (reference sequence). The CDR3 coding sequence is TGTGCCAGCAGCTTTCCGCGGTCGTTTGGGGGCTACACCTTC. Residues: CASSFPRSFGGYTF.

The CDR3 sequence is CASISGGRGNEQFF. In DNA form, the CDR3 reads TGTGCCAGCATTAGCGGGGGGCGCGGCAATGAGCAGTTCTTC. This chain links TRBV2 with TRBJ2-1, with 10 positions matching TRBD2. The CDR3 has 14 residues. Germline CDR1 SNHLY, CDR2 FYNNEI. J gave up 6 bases and V 7 bases, and 6 bases lay outside the gene matches.

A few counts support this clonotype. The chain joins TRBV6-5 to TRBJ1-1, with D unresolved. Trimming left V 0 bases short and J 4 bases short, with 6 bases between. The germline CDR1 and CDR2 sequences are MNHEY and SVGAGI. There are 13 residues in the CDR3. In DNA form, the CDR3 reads TGTGCCAGCAGTTACTCGGGAAGCACTGAAGCTTTCTTT. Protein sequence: CASSYSGSTEAFF.

The CDR3 reads CASSTAFYEQYV. In nucleotides, the CDR3 is TGTGCCAGCAGTACTGCATTCTACGAGCAGTACGTC. V gene TRBV2 combines with J gene TRBJ2-7; the D is unclear. CDR3 length: 12 amino acids. The germline V gene has CDR1 SNHLY and CDR2 FYNNEI. The ends were cut back, 5 bases at V and 3 bases at J, with 8 bases in the middle.

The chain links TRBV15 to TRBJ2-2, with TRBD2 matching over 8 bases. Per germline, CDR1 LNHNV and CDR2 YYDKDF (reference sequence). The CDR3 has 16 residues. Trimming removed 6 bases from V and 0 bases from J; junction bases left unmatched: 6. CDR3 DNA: TGTGCCACCAGGGGCGGCGGGGGGCCGAACACCGGGGAGCTGTTTTTT. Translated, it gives CATRGGGGPNTGELFF.

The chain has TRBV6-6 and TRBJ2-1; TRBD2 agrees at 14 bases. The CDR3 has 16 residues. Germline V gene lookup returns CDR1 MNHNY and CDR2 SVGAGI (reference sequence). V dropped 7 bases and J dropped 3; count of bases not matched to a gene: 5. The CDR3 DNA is TGTGCCAGCACCCGGACTAGCGGGGGGTACTACAATGAGCAGTTCTTC. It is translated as CASTRTSGGYYNEQFF.

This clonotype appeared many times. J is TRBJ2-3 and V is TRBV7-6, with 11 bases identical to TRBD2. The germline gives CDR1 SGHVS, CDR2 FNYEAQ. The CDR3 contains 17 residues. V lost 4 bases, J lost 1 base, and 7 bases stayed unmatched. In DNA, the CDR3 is TGTGCCAGCAGCTCTCCTCCACTAGCGGGGGGCACAGATACGCAGTATTTT. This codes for CASSSPPLAGGTDTQYF.

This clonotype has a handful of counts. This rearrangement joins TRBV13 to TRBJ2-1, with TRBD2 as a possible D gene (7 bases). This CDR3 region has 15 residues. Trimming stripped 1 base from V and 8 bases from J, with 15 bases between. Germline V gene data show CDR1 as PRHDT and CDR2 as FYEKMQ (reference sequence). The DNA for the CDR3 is TGTGCCAGCAGCTTAGCGGGGGGCCTTGTAGATGAGCAGTTCTTC. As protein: CASSLAGGLVDEQFF.

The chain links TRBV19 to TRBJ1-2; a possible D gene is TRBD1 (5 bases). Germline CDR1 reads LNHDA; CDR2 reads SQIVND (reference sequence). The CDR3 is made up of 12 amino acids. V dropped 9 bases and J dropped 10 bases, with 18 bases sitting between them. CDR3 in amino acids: CASRELTKNYTF. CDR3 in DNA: TGTGCCAGCAGGGAACTAACTAAAAACTACACCTTC.

The chain's CDR3 is CASSHITGGYEQYV. In DNA form, the CDR3 reads TGTGCCAGCAGCCACATTACAGGGGGTTACGAGCAGTACGTC. The chain links TRBV7-9 to TRBJ2-7; 8 bases align to TRBD1. Germline V CDR1 and CDR2: SEHNR, FQNEAQ (reference sequence). The V segment lost 5 bases and the J segment 4 bases; nucleotides outside the gene matches: 7. The CDR3 loop spans 14 amino acids.

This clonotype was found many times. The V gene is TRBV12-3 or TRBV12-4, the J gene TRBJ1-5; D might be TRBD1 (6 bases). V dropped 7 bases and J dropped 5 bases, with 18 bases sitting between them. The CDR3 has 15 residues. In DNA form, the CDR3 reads TGTGCCAGCACCCGAATAGGACAGAAGGATCAGCCCCAGCATTTT. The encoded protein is CASTRIGQKDQPQHF.

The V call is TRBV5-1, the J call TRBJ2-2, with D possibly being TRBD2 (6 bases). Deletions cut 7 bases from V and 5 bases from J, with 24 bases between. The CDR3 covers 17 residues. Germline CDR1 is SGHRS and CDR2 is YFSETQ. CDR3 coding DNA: TGCGCCAGCCACCGAGAAACCCACGTGGGGAGGACCGGGGAGCTGTTTTTT. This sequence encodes CASHRETHVGRTGELFF.

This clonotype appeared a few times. CDR3 coding DNA: TGTGCCAGCAGCCAAGATAGTGGGACCCCGCCCAGGGAGACCCAGTACTTC. It specifies CASSQDSGTPPRETQYF. The chain couples TRBV4-2 to TRBJ2-5; perhaps D is TRBD1 or TRBD2 (5 bases each). CDR3 length: 17 residues. Germline CDR1 is LGHNA and CDR2 is YNFKEQ. V lost 0 bases and J 5 bases, leaving 19 bases between the germline ends.

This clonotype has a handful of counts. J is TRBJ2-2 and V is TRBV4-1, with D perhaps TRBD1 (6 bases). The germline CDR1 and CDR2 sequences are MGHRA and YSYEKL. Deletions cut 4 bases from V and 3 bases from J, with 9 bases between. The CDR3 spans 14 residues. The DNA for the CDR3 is TGCGCCAGCAGCCTTCGGACAGACACCGGGGAGCTGTTTTTT. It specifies CASSLRTDTGELFF.

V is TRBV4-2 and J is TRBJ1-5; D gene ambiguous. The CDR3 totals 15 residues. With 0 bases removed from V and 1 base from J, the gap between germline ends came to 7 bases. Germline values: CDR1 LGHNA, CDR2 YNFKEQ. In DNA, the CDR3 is TGTGCCAGCAGCCAAGATTTCGGGAGCAATCAGCCCCAGCATTTT. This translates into CASSQDFGSNQPQHF.

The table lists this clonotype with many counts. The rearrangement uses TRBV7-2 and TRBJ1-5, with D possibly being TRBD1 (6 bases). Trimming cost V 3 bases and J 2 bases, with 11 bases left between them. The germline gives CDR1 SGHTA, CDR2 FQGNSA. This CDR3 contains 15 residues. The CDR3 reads CASSLGGRGNQPQHF. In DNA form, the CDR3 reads TGTGCCAGCAGCTTGGGGGGGCGGGGCAATCAGCCCCAGCATTTT.

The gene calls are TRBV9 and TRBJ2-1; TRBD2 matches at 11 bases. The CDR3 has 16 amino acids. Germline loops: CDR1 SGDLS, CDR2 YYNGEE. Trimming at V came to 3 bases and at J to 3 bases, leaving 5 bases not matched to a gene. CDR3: CASSDSGGGFYNEQFF. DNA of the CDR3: TGTGCCAGCAGCGATAGCGGGGGGGGGTTCTACAATGAGCAGTTCTTC.

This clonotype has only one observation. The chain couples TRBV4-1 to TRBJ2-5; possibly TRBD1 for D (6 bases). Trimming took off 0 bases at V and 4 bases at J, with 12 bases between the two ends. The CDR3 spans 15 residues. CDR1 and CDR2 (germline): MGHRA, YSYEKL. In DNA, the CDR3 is TGCGCCAGCAGCCAAGACATCGGACAGAGAGAGACCCAGTACTTC. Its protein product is CASSQDIGQRETQYF.

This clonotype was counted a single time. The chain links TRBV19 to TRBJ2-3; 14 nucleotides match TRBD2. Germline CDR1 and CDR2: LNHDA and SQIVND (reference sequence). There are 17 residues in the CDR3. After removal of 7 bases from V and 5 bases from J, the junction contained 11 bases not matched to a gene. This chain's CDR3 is CASNKAGLAGVIDTQYF. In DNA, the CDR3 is TGTGCCAGTAACAAGGCGGGACTAGCGGGGGTGATAGATACGCAGTATTTT. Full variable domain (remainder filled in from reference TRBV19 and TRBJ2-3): DGGITQSPKYLFRKEGQNVTLSCEQNLNHDAMYWYRQDPGQGLRLIYYSQIVNDFQKGDIAEGYSVSREKKESFPLTVTSAQKNPTAFYLCASNKAGLAGVIDTQYFGPGTRLTVL.

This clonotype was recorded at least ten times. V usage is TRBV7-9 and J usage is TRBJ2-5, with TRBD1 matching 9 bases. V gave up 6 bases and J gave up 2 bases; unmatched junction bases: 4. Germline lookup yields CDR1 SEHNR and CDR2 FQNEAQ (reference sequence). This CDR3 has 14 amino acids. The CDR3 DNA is TGTGCCAGCAGTTCAGGACAGGGGCAAGAGACCCAGTACTTC. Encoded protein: CASSSGQGQETQYF.

The DNA for the CDR3 is TGTGCCAGCAGCCAAGTAGGCGGGGGGGTCAGCACAGATACGCAGTATTTT. It encodes CASSQVGGGVSTDTQYF. The chain employs TRBV3-1 and TRBJ2-3, with TRBD2 matching 9 bases. V lost 1 base to trimming and J lost 0 bases; unmatched junction nucleotides: 5. CDR3 size: 17 residues. Germline V lookup: CDR1 LGHDT, CDR2 YNNKEL (reference sequence).

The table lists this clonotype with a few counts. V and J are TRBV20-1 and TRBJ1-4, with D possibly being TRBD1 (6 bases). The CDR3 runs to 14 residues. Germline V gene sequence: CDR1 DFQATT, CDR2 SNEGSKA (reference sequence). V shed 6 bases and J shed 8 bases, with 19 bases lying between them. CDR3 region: CSAMGGQGTEKLFF. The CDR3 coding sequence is TGCAGTGCCATGGGGGGGCAGGGGACCGAAAAACTGTTTTTT.

This CDR3 reads CSARDSGGPLSFQETQYF. CDR3 bases: TGCAGTGCTAGAGATAGCGGGGGGCCTCTAAGCTTCCAAGAGACCCAGTACTTC. The chain employs TRBV20-1 and TRBJ2-5, with 10 bases identical to TRBD2. Germline loops: CDR1 DFQATT, CDR2 SNEGSKA (reference sequence). J was trimmed by 1 base and V by 0 bases; bases with no gene match: 11. CDR3 length equals 18 residues.

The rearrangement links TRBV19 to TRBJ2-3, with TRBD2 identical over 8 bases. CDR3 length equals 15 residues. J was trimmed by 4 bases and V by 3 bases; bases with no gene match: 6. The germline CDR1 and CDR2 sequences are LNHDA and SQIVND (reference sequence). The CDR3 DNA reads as TGTGCCAGTAGTATCGGGGGGGCGCAATCAGATACGCAGTATTTT. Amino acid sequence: CASSIGGAQSDTQYF. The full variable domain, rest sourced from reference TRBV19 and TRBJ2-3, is DGGITQSPKYLFRKEGQNVTLSCEQNLNHDAMYWYRQDPGQGLRLIYYSQIVNDFQKGDIAEGYSVSREKKESFPLTVTSAQKNPTAFYLCASSIGGAQSDTQYFGPGTRLTVL.

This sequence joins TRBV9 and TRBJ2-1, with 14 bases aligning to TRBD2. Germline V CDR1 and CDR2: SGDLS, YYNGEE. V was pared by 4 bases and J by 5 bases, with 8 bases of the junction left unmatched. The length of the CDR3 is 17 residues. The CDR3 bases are TGTGCCAGCAGCCACAGGACTAGCGGGGGGTACCACAATGAGCAGTTCTTC. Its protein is CASSHRTSGGYHNEQFF.